The 14 T cell receptor beta chains given below trace back to one sample, sequenced in a study of T cell clonality in common variable immunodeficiency. Whole-study results and caveats: Common variable immunodeficiency TCR beta sequences reportedly had fewer deletions and N-nucleotide insertions.

For these TCRs, the target antigens are not known. Method: immunoSEQ multiplex PCR; TCRdb's copy keeps in-frame clones and lacks some. The repertoire consists of fewer than 30,000 clones, none detected only once. Sequenced: peripheral blood mononuclear cells. The source is a human donor with common variable immunodeficiency.

This clone was counted ten times or more. Read data end 3 residues before the CDR3 end; the end is taken from the germline J gene. The V gene is TRBV7-2, the J gene TRBJ1-1; 9 bases are shared with TRBD1. Trimming cost V 1 base and J 5 bases; bases outside gene matches: 2. Germline loops: CDR1 SGHTA, CDR2 FQGNSA. There are 14 residues in the CDR3. Here the CDR3 reads CASSLGTGETEAFF. Partial CDR3 DNA: TGTGCCAGCAGCTTAGGGACAGGGGAAACTGAA.

Remarks on this clone: Read coverage stops 3 residues before the CDR3 terminus; the germline J gene supplies the remainder. This chain uses TRBV2 with TRBJ1-1, with no clear D. Looked up from germline, CDR1 is SNHLY and CDR2 is FYNNEI. The CDR3 has 13 amino acids. V was trimmed by 7 bases and J by 5 bases, leaving 14 bases between them. The CDR3 loop is CASKSLQRTEAFF. Partial CDR3 DNA: TGTGCCAGCAAGTCGCTCCAAAGGACTGAA.

In this sample, this clone turned up a few times. CDR3 DNA (partial): TGTGCCAGCAGTGAAGGAGGCGGGGGGGCAGATACG. It specifies CASSEGGGGADT. The CDR3 in its entirety is CASSEGGGGADTQYF. The rearrangement uses TRBV6-1 and TRBJ2-3; 9 bases line up with TRBD2. The read finishes 3 residues shy of the CDR3 end, and the germline J gene is used to complete it. The V segment lost 1 base and the J segment 4 bases; nucleotides outside the gene matches: 3. The CDR3 contains 15 residues. The germline CDR1 and CDR2 sequences are MNHNS and SASEGT.

The table lists this clone with many counts. The read ends 3 residues early relative to the CDR3; the germline J gene fills the gap. V and J are TRBV7-2 and TRBJ2-5; D might be TRBD2 (6 bases). The germline CDR1 and CDR2 sequences are SGHTA and FQGNSA. Trimming stripped 5 bases from V and 2 bases from J, with 9 bases between. This CDR3 has 13 amino acids. The part of the CDR3 DNA that was read is TGTGCCAGCAGCCGGGGGAATCAAGAGACC. Protein product: CASSRGNQET. The complete CDR3 sequence is CASSRGNQETQYF.

This clone was observed at least ten times. CDR3 protein: CASSITQGFSEKLFF. Partial CDR3 DNA: TGTGCCAGTAGTATCACGCAGGGATTTAGTGAAAAA. The chain couples TRBV19 to TRBJ1-4; D is possibly TRBD1 (5 bases). The read falls 3 residues short of the CDR3 end, and the missing part is taken from the germline J gene. V was trimmed by 3 bases and J by 7 bases, leaving 15 bases between them. The V gene's germline CDR1 is LNHDA and CDR2 SQIVND (reference sequence). CDR3 length: 15 amino acids.

This clone appeared a few times. Read data end 3 residues before the CDR3 end; the end is taken from the germline J gene. The chain recombines TRBV20-1 with TRBJ2-5, with a tentative D call TRBD1 (5 bases). Germline V gene sequence: CDR1 DFQATT, CDR2 SNEGSKA (reference sequence). Trimming removed 0 bases from V and 4 bases from J, with 12 bases in between. CDR3 length equals 14 residues. CDR3 DNA (partial): TGCAGTGCTAGAGACGGAAGGGGCAGAGAGACC. Translated, it gives CSARDGRGRET. The whole CDR3 is CSARDGRGRETQYF.

Regarding this clone: The read ends 3 residues early relative to the CDR3; the germline J gene fills the gap. V usage is TRBV5-6 and J usage is TRBJ1-1; D not certain. Between the trimmed V and J ends, which lost 4 bases and 4 bases, there was a span of 17 bases. This CDR3 is built from 15 residues. The germline V gene encodes CDR1 SGHDT and CDR2 YYEEEE. The CDR3 DNA, read in part, is TGTGCCAGCAGCCTTGGAGGACTTTGGGGCACTGAA. It yields the protein CASSLGGLWGTE. The full CDR3 protein is CASSLGGLWGTEAFF.

CDR3 sequence: CASSLGTSVADTQYF. CDR3 DNA (partial): TGTGCCAGCAGCTTAGGGACTAGCGTTGCAGATACG. The V and J genes are TRBV7-6 and TRBJ2-3, with TRBD2 matching over 9 bases. The read ends 3 residues early relative to the CDR3; the germline J gene fills the gap. The germline gives CDR1 SGHVS, CDR2 FNYEAQ. The CDR3 has 15 amino acids. V lost 1 base to trimming and J lost 4 bases; unmatched junction nucleotides: 3.

This clone was detected ten times or more. Sequencing ends 3 residues short of the CDR3 end; the germline J gene provides the rest. The chain links TRBV14 to TRBJ1-2; weak D call: TRBD1 (5 bases). Trimming left V 2 bases short and J 5 bases short, with 9 bases between. The germline V gene encodes CDR1 SGHDN and CDR2 FVKESK. This CDR3 contains 13 residues. CDR3 DNA, as far as it was read: TGTGCCAGCAGCCAAAACACAGGATATGGC. Translated: CASSQNTGYG. The whole CDR3 protein is CASSQNTGYGYTF.

This clone was seen many times. The CDR3 end lies 3 residues beyond the end of the read and is filled in from the germline J gene. This chain uses TRBV18 with TRBJ2-7; 9 positions match TRBD1. The CDR3 extends over 16 amino acids. Unmatched junction bases numbered 6, after V lost 3 bases and J lost 0 bases. Germline V lookup: CDR1 KGHSH, CDR2 LQKENI. The DNA read from the CDR3 is TGTGCCAGCTCACCTCCGGACAGGGGCCCCTCCTACGAG. Encoded protein: CASSPPDRGPSYE. The complete CDR3 reads CASSPPDRGPSYEQYF.

This clone occurred many times. The read falls 3 residues short of the CDR3 end, and the missing part is taken from the germline J gene. This chain joins TRBV19 and TRBJ1-2, with 10 nucleotides matching TRBD1. V lost 5 bases to trimming and J lost 4 bases; unmatched junction nucleotides: 10. The CDR3 is 16 residues long. Germline V gives CDR1 LNHDA, CDR2 SQIVND (reference sequence). This CDR3 reads CASSPTGTGVVYGYTF. The CDR3 DNA, read in part, is TGTGCCAGTAGTCCGACCGGGACAGGGGTTGTCTATGGC.

This clone was seen more than once but under ten times. The read falls 3 residues short of the CDR3 end, and the missing part is taken from the germline J gene. The rearrangement joins TRBV11-2 to TRBJ1-1, with D possibly being TRBD1 (5 bases). V was shortened by 4 bases and J by 5 bases, with 11 bases between the two germline ends. This CDR3 comprises 13 residues. The germline V gene has CDR1 SGHAT and CDR2 FQNNGV. The sequenced CDR3 bases are TGTGCCAGCAGCTCTCAGGGAGGGACTGAA. Protein: CASSSQGGTE. The full CDR3 protein is CASSSQGGTEAFF.

Note on this clone: The read is 3 residues too short to cover the CDR3 end, so that end is filled in from the germline J gene. The chain carries TRBV30 and TRBJ1-5; TRBD1 might be the D (5 bases). Germline CDR1 reads GTSNPN; CDR2 reads SVGIG (reference sequence). V lost 5 bases and J 4 bases, leaving 12 bases between the germline ends. This CDR3 region has 13 residues. CDR3 DNA, as far as it was read: TGTGCCTGGTCCCAGGGTAGAAATCAGCCC. Protein: CAWSQGRNQP. The whole CDR3 protein is CAWSQGRNQPQHF.

This clone was detected only a few times. The read ends 3 residues before the CDR3 terminus; that terminus is restored from the germline J gene. This chain uses TRBV19 with TRBJ2-7; 7 bases are shared with TRBD2. The CDR3 totals 15 residues. Germline CDR1 reads LNHDA; CDR2 reads SQIVND (reference sequence). Germline trimming cut 3 bases from V and 3 bases from J; bases unmatched to any gene: 8. Partial CDR3 DNA: TGTGCCAGTAGTATGGGAGGGGCCTCCCTCTACGAG. It translates to CASSMGGASLYE. The whole CDR3 sequence is CASSMGGASLYEQYF. Complete variable domain (other parts from reference TRBV19 and TRBJ2-7): DGGITQSPKYLFRKEGQNVTLSCEQNLNHDAMYWYRQDPGQGLRLIYYSQIVNDFQKGDIAEGYSVSREKKESFPLTVTSAQKNPTAFYLCASSMGGASLYEQYFGPGTRLTVT.